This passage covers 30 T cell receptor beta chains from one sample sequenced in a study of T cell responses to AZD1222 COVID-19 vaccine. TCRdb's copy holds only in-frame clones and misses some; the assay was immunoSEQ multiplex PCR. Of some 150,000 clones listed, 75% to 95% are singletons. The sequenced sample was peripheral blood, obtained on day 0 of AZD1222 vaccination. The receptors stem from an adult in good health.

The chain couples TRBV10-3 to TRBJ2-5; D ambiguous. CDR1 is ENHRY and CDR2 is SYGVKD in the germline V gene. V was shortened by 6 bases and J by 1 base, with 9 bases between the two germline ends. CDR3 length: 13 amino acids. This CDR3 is CAIRDTVQETQYF. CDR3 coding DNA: TGTGCCATCAGGGATACAGTCCAAGAGACCCAGTACTTC.

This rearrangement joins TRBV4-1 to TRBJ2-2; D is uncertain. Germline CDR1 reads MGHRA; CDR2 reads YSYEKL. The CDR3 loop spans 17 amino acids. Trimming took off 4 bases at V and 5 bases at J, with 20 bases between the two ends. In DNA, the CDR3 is TGCGCCAGCAGCCCCTCCTGGGAACAGTTGTCTACCGGGGAGCTGTTTTTT. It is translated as CASSPSWEQLSTGELFF.

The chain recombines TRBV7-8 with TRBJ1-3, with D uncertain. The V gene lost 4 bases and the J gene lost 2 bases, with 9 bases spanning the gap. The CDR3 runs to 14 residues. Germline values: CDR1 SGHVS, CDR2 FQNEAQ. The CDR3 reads CASSSMRAGNTIYF. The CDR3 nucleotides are TGTGCCAGCAGCTCGATGAGGGCTGGAAACACCATATATTTT.

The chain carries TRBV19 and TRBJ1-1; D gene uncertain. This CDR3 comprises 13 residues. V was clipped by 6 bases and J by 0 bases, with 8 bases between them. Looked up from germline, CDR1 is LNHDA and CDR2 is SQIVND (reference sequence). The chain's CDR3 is CASRYSLNTEAFF. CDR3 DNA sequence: TGTGCCAGTAGGTACAGCTTGAACACTGAAGCTTTCTTT. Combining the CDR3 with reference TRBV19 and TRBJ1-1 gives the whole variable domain DGGITQSPKYLFRKEGQNVTLSCEQNLNHDAMYWYRQDPGQGLRLIYYSQIVNDFQKGDIAEGYSVSREKKESFPLTVTSAQKNPTAFYLCASRYSLNTEAFFGQGTRLTVV.

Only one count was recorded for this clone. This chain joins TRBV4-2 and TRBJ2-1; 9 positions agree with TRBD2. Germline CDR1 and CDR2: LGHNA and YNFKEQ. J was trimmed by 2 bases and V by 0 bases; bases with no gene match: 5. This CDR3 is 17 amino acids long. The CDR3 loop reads CASSQDPSGTPYNEQFF. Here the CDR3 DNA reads TGTGCCAGCAGCCAAGATCCTAGCGGGACCCCCTACAATGAGCAGTTCTTC.

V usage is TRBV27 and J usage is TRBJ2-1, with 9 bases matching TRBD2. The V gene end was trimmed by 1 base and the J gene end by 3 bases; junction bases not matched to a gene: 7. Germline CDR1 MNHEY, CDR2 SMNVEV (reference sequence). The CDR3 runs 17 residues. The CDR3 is CASSLFSSGTYYNEQFF. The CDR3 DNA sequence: TGTGCCAGCAGTTTATTTTCTAGCGGGACGTACTACAATGAGCAGTTCTTC.

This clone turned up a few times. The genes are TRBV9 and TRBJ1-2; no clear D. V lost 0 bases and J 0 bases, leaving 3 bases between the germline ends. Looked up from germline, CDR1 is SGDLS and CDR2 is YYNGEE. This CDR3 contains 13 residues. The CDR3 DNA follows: TGTGCCAGCAGCGTAGGGACTAACTATGGCTACACCTTC. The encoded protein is CASSVGTNYGYTF.

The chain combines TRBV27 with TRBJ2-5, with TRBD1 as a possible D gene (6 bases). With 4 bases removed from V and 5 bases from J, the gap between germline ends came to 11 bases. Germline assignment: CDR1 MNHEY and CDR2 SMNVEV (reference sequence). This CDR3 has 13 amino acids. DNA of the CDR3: TGTGCCAGCAGTTCACAGGGCAGGGAGACCCAGTACTTC. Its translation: CASSSQGRETQYF.

The CDR3 is CASSEAPGQNSPLHF. The CDR3 DNA is TGTGCCAGCAGTGAAGCCCCGGGACAGAATTCACCCCTCCACTTT. The V gene is TRBV2, the J gene TRBJ1-6, with TRBD1 matching over 7 bases. Germline V gene lookup returns CDR1 SNHLY and CDR2 FYNNEI. Trimming took 0 bases from V and 7 from J; bases not matched to a gene: 3. This CDR3 region has 15 residues.

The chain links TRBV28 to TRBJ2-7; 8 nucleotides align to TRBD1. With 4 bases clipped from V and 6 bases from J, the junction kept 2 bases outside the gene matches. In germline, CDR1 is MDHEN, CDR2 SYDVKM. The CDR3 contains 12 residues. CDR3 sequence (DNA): TGTGCCAGCAGTTCGACAGGGGCCGAGCAGTACTTC. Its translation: CASSSTGAEQYF.

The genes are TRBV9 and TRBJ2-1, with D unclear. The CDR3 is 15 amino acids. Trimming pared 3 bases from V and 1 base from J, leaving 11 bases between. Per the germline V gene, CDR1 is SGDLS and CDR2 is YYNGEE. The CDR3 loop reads CASSGGYGSYNEQFF. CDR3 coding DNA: TGTGCCAGCAGCGGAGGTTACGGTTCCTACAATGAGCAGTTCTTC.

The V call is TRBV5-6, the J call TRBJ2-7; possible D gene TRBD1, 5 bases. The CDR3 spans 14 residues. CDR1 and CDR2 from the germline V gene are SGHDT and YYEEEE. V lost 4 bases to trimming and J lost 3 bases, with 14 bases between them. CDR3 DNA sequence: TGTGCCAGCAGCCCCCCAGGGATCGGCTACGAGCAGTACTTC. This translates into CASSPPGIGYEQYF.

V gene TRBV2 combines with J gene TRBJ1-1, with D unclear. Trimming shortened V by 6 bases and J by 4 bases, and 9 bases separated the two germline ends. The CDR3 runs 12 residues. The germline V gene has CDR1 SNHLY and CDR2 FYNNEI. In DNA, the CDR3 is TGTGCCAGCAGCGACGACGGCACTGAAGCTTTCTTT. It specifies CASSDDGTEAFF. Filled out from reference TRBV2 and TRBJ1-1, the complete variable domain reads EPEVTQTPSHQVTQMGQEVILRCVPISNHLYFYWYRQILGQKVEFLVSFYNNEISEKSEIFDDQFSVERPDGSNFTLKIRSTKLEDSAMYFCASSDDGTEAFFGQGTRLTVV.

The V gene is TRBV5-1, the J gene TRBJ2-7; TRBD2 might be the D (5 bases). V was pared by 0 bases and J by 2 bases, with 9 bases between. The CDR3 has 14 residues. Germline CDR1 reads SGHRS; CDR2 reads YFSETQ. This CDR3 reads CASSLDKLAYEQYF. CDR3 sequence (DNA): TGCGCCAGCAGCTTGGATAAACTAGCCTACGAGCAGTACTTC.

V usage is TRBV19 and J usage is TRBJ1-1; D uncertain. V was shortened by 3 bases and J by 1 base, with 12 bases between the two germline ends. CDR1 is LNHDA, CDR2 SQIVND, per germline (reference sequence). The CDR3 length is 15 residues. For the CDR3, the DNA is TGTGCCAGTAGTATGGCTGGCTCCCCGAACACTGAAGCTTTCTTT. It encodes CASSMAGSPNTEAFF. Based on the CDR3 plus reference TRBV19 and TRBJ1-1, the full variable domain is DGGITQSPKYLFRKEGQNVTLSCEQNLNHDAMYWYRQDPGQGLRLIYYSQIVNDFQKGDIAEGYSVSREKKESFPLTVTSAQKNPTAFYLCASSMAGSPNTEAFFGQGTRLTVV.

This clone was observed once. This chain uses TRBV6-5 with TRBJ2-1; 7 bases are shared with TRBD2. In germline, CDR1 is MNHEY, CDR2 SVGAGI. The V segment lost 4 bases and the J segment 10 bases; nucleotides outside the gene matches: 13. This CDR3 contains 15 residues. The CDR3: CASSSRGLVGGEQFF. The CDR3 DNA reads TGTGCCAGCAGTTCCCGAGGACTAGTGGGCGGGGAGCAGTTCTTC.

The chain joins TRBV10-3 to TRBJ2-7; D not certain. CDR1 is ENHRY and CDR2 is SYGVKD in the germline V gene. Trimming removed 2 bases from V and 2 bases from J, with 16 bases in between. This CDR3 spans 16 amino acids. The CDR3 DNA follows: TGTGCCATCAGTGAGCAACACAGTGACGCCCCCTACGAGCAGTACTTC. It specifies CAISEQHSDAPYEQYF.

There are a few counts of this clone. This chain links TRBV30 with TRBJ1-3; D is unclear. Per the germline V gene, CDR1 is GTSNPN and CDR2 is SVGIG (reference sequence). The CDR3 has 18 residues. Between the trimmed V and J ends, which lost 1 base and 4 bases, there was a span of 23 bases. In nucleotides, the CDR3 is TGTGCCTGGAGTGCATATAACGGGCGATATGAGAGGGGAAACACCATATATTTT. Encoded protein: CAWSAYNGRYERGNTIYF.

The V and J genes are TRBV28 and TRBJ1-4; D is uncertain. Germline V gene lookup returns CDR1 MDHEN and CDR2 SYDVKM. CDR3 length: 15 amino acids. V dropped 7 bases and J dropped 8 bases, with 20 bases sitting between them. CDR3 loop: CASTNILETAEKLFF. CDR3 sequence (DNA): TGTGCCAGCACTAACATCCTCGAAACGGCCGAAAAACTGTTTTTT. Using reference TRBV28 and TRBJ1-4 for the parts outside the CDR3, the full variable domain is DVKVTQSSRYLVKRTGEKVFLECVQDMDHENMFWYRQDPGLGLRLIYFSYDVKMKEKGDIPEGYSVSREKKERFSLILESASTNQTSMYLCASTNILETAEKLFFGSGTQLSVL.

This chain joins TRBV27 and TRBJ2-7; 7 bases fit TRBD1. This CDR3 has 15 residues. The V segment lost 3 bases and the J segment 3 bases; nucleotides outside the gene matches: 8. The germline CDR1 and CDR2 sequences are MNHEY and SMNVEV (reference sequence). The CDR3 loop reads CASSFTGERGYEQYF. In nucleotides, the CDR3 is TGTGCCAGCAGTTTCACAGGGGAGAGGGGCTACGAGCAGTACTTC.

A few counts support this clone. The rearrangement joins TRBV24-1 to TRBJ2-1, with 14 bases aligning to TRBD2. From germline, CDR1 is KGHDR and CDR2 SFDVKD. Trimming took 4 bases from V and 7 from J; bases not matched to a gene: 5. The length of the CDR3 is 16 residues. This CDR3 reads CATSDLRTSGRNEQFF. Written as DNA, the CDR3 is TGTGCCACCAGTGACCTAAGGACTAGCGGGAGGAATGAGCAGTTCTTC.

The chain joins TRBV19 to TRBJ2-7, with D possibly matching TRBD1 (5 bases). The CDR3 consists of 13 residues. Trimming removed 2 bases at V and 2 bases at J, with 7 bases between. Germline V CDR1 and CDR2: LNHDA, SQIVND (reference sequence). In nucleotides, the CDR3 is TGTGCCAGTAGTATAAGGGGAACCTACGAGCAGTACTTC. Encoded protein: CASSIRGTYEQYF.

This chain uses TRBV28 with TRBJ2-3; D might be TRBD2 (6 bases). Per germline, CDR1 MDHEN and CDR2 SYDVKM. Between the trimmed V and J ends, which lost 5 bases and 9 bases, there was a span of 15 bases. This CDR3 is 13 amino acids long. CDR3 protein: CASSNRDWGTQYF. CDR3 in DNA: TGTGCCAGCAGTAACCGGGACTGGGGGACGCAGTATTTT.

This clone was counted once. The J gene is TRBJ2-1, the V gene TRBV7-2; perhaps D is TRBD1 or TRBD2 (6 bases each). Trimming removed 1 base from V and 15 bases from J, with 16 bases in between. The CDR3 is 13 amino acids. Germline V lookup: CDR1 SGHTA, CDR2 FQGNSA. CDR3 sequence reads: CASSLDEGGSWFF. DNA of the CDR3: TGTGCCAGCAGCTTAGACGAGGGGGGAAGCTGGTTCTTC. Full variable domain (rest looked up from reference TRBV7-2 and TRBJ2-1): GAGVSQSPSNKVTEKGKDVELRCDPISGHTALYWYRQSLGQGLEFLIYFQGNSAPDKSGLPSDRFSAERTGGSVSTLTIQRTQQEDSAVYLCASSLDEGGSWFFGPGTRLTVL.

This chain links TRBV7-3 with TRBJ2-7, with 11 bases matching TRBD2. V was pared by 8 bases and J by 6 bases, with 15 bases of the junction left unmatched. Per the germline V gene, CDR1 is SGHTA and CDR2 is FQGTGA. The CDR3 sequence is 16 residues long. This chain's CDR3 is CASHFTVFSGRVEQYF. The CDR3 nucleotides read TGTGCCAGCCACTTCACCGTGTTTAGCGGGAGGGTCGAGCAGTACTTC.

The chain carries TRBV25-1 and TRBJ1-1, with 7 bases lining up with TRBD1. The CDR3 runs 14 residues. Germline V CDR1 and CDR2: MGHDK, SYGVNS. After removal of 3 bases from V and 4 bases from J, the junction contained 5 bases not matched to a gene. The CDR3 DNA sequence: TGTGCCAGCAGTGACTTGACAGGGCCCACTGAAGCTTTCTTT. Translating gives CASSDLTGPTEAFF.

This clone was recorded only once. The DNA of the CDR3 is TGTGCCAGCAGCCAAGATTGGAATCTAGCGGGAAAAACTGGGGCCAACGTCCTGACTTTC. Its translation: CASSQDWNLAGKTGANVLTF. This sequence joins TRBV3-1 (or the pseudogene TRBV3-2) and TRBJ2-6; 9 nucleotides agree with TRBD2. The V segment lost 0 bases and the J segment 2 bases; nucleotides outside the gene matches: 11. Germline V lookup: CDR1 LGHDT, CDR2 YNNKEL (reference sequence). This CDR3 region has 20 residues.

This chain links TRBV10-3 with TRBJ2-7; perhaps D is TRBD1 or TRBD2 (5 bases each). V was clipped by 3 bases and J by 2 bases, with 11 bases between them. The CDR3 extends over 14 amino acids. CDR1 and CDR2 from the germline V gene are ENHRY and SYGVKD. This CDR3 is CAISEPGRPYEQYF. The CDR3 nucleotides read TGTGCCATCAGTGAACCGGGACGACCCTACGAGCAGTACTTC.

In DNA form, the CDR3 reads TGTGCCAGCAGCGTAGTACCAGGGGAAGGTTATGGCTACACCTTC. Its protein product is CASSVVPGEGYGYTF. V gene TRBV9 combines with J gene TRBJ1-2, with D possibly being TRBD1 (6 bases). The germline CDR1 and CDR2 sequences are SGDLS and YYNGEE. V was trimmed by 0 bases and J by 5 bases, leaving 14 bases between them. CDR3 length: 15 residues.

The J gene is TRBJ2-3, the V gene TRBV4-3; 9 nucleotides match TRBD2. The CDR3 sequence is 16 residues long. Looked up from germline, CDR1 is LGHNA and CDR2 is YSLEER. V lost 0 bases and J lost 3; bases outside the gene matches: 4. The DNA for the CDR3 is TGCGCCAGCAGCCAAGATAGACTAGCGGTTACAGATACGCAGTATTTT. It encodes CASSQDRLAVTDTQYF.